This T cell receptor (beta chain) stems from a study of cytomegalovirus exposure and HLA in healthy donors. Study-wide results and limits: HLA alleles showed associations with approximately 15,000 TCR beta sequences in a later analysis, at a 0.05 false discovery rate. For TCR beta chains, V- and J-gene trimming was later linked to a missense DCLRE1C variant. A later analysis, which compared TCR beta chains of equal frequency, found the HLA-associated ones more clonally expanded.

This CDR3 is 14 amino acids long. Germline V gives CDR1 SNHLY, CDR2 FYNNEI. V was cut by 6 bases and J by 4 bases, with 15 bases left in between. Note on this clone: What it recognizes is unknown.

13 Jbeta primers and 60 Vbeta primers were used for the PCR. The method was immunoSEQ multiplex PCR; TCRdb's version includes in-frame clones alone and lacks a portion of them. The table records around 150,000 clones, 82% of them present only once. The chain employs TRBV2 and TRBJ1-2; the D gene is possibly TRBD1 (6 bases). The clonotype originates from a girl aged 5 to 17 in good health and CMV-seropositive. Material: PBMCs. CDR3 DNA sequence: TGTGCCAGCAGAGATCGGACAGCTGTCTATGGCTACACCTTC. Its translation is CASRDRTAVYGYTF.